The present entry profiles one T cell receptor (beta chain) with its context. The sample originates from a study of cytomegalovirus exposure and HLA in healthy donors. A multiplex PCR was run with 60 Vbeta primers and 13 Jbeta primers. Per the original methods: About 11 million of tens of millions of unique TCR beta chains were shared, per a later count. Assay: immunoSEQ multiplex PCR; the TCRdb copy retains only in-frame clones and omits some. That table supplies the V and J calls and clone size; D and trimming were determined from the DNA. Among over 200,000 clones listed, about 85% were seen once. Germline values: CDR1 DFQATT, CDR2 SNEGSKA (reference sequence). This CDR3 has 11 amino acids. V was clipped by 3 bases and J by 7 bases, with 7 bases between them.

The chain joins TRBV20-1 to TRBJ2-1; D not certain. This sequence originates from a human donor in good health. The specimen sequenced was PBMCs. The CDR3 region has the DNA TGCAGTGCTAGGGCAGGTAATGAGCAGTTCTTC. As protein: CSARAGNEQFF.